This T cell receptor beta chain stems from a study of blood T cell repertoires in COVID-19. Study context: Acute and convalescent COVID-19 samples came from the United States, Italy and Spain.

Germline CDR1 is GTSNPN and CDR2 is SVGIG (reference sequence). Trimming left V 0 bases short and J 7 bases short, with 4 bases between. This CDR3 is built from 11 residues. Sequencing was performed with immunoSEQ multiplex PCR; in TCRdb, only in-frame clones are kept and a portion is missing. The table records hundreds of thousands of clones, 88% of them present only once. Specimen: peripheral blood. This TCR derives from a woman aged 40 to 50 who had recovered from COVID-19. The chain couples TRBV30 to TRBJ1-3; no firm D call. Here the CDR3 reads CAWSVRNTIYF. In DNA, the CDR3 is TGTGCCTGGAGTGTACGGAACACCATATATTTT.